This T cell receptor (beta chain) was recorded in a study of T cell changes during pregnancy in multiple sclerosis. CDR1 is WSHSY, CDR2 SAAADI, per germline. Trimming at V came to 0 bases and at J to 3 bases, leaving 3 bases not matched to a gene. This CDR3 has 16 residues. This clone was detected only once. Sequenced by immunoSEQ multiplex PCR; TCRdb stores in-frame clones only, minus some. The repertoire has 84,000 or so clones, about 95% of them found once; the top ten carry over 2%. This sequence joins TRBV10-2 and TRBJ2-3, with 10 bases identical to TRBD1. The sequencing here drew on peripheral blood, taken in the third trimester of pregnancy. The sequence was obtained from a female donor with multiple sclerosis, enrolled in a pregnancy study. This chain's CDR3 is CASSESGGQGTDTQYF. CDR3 DNA: TGCGCCAGCAGTGAGTCGGGGGGACAGGGGACAGATACGCAGTATTTT.